This is a list of T cell receptor beta chains from one sample in a study of a mutant IDH1 vaccine in newly diagnosed glioma. Profiled with immunoSEQ multiplex PCR; TCRdb holds only in-frame clones, not every one. The sample carries some 19,000 clones, approximately 86% recorded once. This material consisted of PBMCs, taken from a glioma patient treated with radiotherapy, temozolomide or both. Receptor source: a man aged 35 to 55 with glioma. CDR3s include the opening cysteine and the closing phenylalanine or tryptophan. The D gene is left open where the match is weak. Part of the rows lack a size; the others show once, few, many or a class for expanded clones.

v_call	j_call	d_call	clone_size	cdr3_length	cdr3_aa	cdr3_nt
TRBV5-1	TRBJ2-1	NA	NA	14	CASNPDSSYNEQFF	TGCGCCAGCAACCCGGACAGCTCCTACAATGAGCAGTTCTTC
TRBV7-8	TRBJ2-7	TRBD2	NA	15	CASSLAGSAGDEQYF	TGTGCCAGCAGCTTAGCGGGGTCGGCGGGGGACGAGCAGTACTTC
TRBV5-5	TRBJ2-5	TRBD1	medium-sized	16	CASSLGTVPNRETQYF	TGTGCCAGCAGCTTAGGGACAGTCCCTAATCGAGAGACCCAGTACTTC
TRBV6-4	TRBJ2-3	NA	NA	14	CASSAGPRTDTQYF	TGTGCCAGCAGTGCGGGCCCGCGCACAGATACGCAGTATTTT
TRBV14	TRBJ1-1	NA	NA	14	CASSQVSSPPLAFF	TGTGCCAGCAGCCAAGTATCCAGTCCCCCCTTGGCTTTCTTT
TRBV5-6	TRBJ1-6	NA	once	16	CASSLGFRVGNSPLHF	TGTGCCAGCAGCTTGGGGTTCCGGGTGGGGAATTCACCCCTCCACTTT
TRBV2	TRBJ1-5	NA	once	11	CASSDGQGSNF	TGTGCCAGCAGTGATGGTCAGGGGTCGAATTTT
TRBV5-6	TRBJ2-5	NA	once	17	CASSSAASALYQETQYF	TGTGCCAGCAGTTCTGCGGCAAGCGCCCTGTACCAAGAGACCCAGTACTTC
TRBV4-1	TRBJ1-1	NA	once	13	CASSQAGWTEAFF	TGCGCCAGCAGCCAAGCCGGGTGGACTGAAGCTTTCTTT
TRBV29-1	TRBJ1-1	NA	once	13	CSYQDSRWPEAFF	TGCAGCTACCAAGACAGCCGTTGGCCTGAAGCTTTCTTT
TRBV5-1	TRBJ2-1	TRBD1	NA	15	CASSKGQSTYNEQFF	TGCGCCAGCAGCAAGGGACAGTCTACCTACAATGAGCAGTTCTTC
TRBV7-2	TRBJ1-2	NA	NA	14	CASSLDHTPYGYTF	TGTGCCAGCAGCCTCGACCACACTCCCTATGGCTACACCTTC
TRBV6-1	TRBJ1-2	NA	NA	13	CASSEYRSLGYTF	TGTGCCAGCAGTGAATACAGGTCGCTTGGCTACACCTTC
TRBV7-9	TRBJ1-2	TRBD1	NA	12	CASSTQGNGYTF	TGTGCCAGCAGCACACAGGGGAATGGCTACACCTTC
TRBV19	TRBJ1-5	NA	NA	12	CASSGGRRAQHF	TGTGCCAGTAGCGGAGGGAGGAGAGCCCAGCATTTT
TRBV7-2	TRBJ2-2	NA	NA	14	CASSFWQETGELFF	TGTGCCAGCAGCTTCTGGCAGGAGACCGGGGAGCTGTTTTTT
TRBV6-1	TRBJ1-5	NA	once	14	CASKVSYSNQPQHF	TGTGCCAGCAAGGTCAGTTATAGCAATCAGCCCCAGCATTTT
TRBV2	TRBJ2-7	TRBD2	NA	14	CASSDRGLAGWVYF	TGTGCCAGCAGTGACAGGGGACTAGCGGGATGGGTGTACTTC
TRBV6-1	TRBJ2-6	NA	NA	18	CASSEERSAQSRANVLTF	TGTGCCAGCAGTGAAGAACGCTCTGCACAAAGTCGGGCCAACGTCCTGACTTTC
TRBV7-9	TRBJ2-7	TRBD1	NA	14	CASSSRDRRYEQYF	TGTGCCAGCAGTTCGCGGGACAGGCGCTACGAGCAGTACTTC
TRBV27	TRBJ1-4	NA	NA	17	CASSLLGGIGGNEKLFF	TGTGCCAGCAGTTTATTAGGGGGGATCGGAGGTAATGAAAAACTGTTTTTT
TRBV6-6	TRBJ2-3	TRBD2	NA	16	CASRPLIAGGLDTQYF	TGTGCCAGCAGGCCGCTAATAGCGGGGGGTCTAGATACGCAGTATTTT
TRBV6-6	TRBJ1-5	TRBD1	few	15	CASSYSDRAYQPQHF	TGTGCCAGCAGTTATTCGGACAGGGCGTATCAGCCCCAGCATTTT
TRBV10-3	TRBJ2-3	NA	NA	17	CAISESPRTEDTDTQYF	TGTGCCATCAGTGAGTCGCCCAGGACGGAGGACACAGATACGCAGTATTTT
TRBV28	TRBJ1-5	NA	NA	11	CASTGSQPQHF	TGTGCCAGCACAGGGAGTCAGCCCCAGCATTTT
TRBV7-8	TRBJ1-1	TRBD1	NA	13	CASSARTGGIAFF	TGTGCCAGCAGCGCCCGGACAGGGGGCATAGCTTTCTTT
TRBV2	TRBJ2-1	TRBD1	NA	15	CASRAGTGGYNEQFF	TGTGCCAGCAGGGCCGGGACAGGGGGCTACAATGAGCAGTTCTTC
TRBV2	TRBJ1-1	TRBD1	NA	15	CASSALTGPNTEAFF	TGTGCCAGCAGTGCCTTGACAGGGCCGAACACTGAAGCTTTCTTT
TRBV5-6	TRBJ1-3	NA	NA	17	CASSYPPGRISGNTIYF	TGTGCCAGCAGCTACCCTCCGGGACGTATCTCTGGAAACACCATATATTTT
TRBV5-3	TRBJ2-5	NA	NA	9	CARSFSQYF	TGTGCCAGAAGCTTTAGCCAGTACTTC
TRBV28	TRBJ2-1	NA	few	18	CASSFPGRGETDYNEQFF	TGTGCCAGCAGTTTTCCGGGCAGGGGAGAAACGGATTACAATGAGCAGTTCTTC
TRBV2	TRBJ1-1	NA	NA	13	CASSYNGFTEAFF	TGTGCCAGCAGTTATAACGGGTTCACTGAAGCTTTCTTT
TRBV5-1	TRBJ1-6	NA	NA	14	CASSLDPISTPLHF	TGCGCCAGCAGCTTGGACCCCATCTCTACGCCCCTCCACTTT
TRBV4-3	TRBJ2-7	NA	NA	15	CASSQDRGGPYEQYF	TGCGCCAGCAGCCAAGATAGGGGGGGCCCCTACGAGCAGTACTTC
TRBV6-5	TRBJ1-1	NA	NA	9	CASIREAFF	TGTGCCAGCATTCGAGAAGCTTTCTTT
TRBV30	TRBJ1-5	NA	NA	16	CACSLRGATGNQPQHF	TGTGCCTGTTCCCTTAGGGGGGCGACGGGCAATCAGCCCCAGCATTTT
TRBV7-9	TRBJ1-5	NA	NA	12	CASGTDNQPQHF	TGTGCCAGCGGAACAGACAATCAGCCCCAGCATTTT
TRBV27	TRBJ2-3	NA	NA	14	CASSLMQGPDTQYF	TGTGCCAGCAGTTTAATGCAGGGGCCAGATACGCAGTATTTT
TRBV19	TRBJ1-5	NA	NA	15	CASSRPGRSNQPQHF	TGTGCCAGTAGTCGACCCGGGAGGAGCAATCAGCCCCAGCATTTT
TRBV7-9	TRBJ2-5	NA	NA	17	CASSFAWTEQAQETQYF	TGTGCCAGCAGCTTTGCATGGACAGAACAGGCCCAAGAGACCCAGTACTTC
TRBV11-2	TRBJ1-2	NA	NA	15	CASSPQRQIHQGYTF	TGTGCCAGCAGCCCACAGCGGCAGATTCACCAAGGCTACACCTTC
TRBV30	TRBJ2-6	TRBD1	NA	17	CASLTGTGGPGANVLTF	TGTGCCAGCTTAACCGGGACAGGGGGCCCTGGGGCCAACGTCCTGACTTTC
TRBV29-1	TRBJ2-7	NA	NA	14	CSVELPNKPYEQYF	TGCAGCGTTGAACTCCCTAATAAGCCCTACGAGCAGTACTTC
TRBV4-2	TRBJ1-2	NA	NA	15	CASSQDLGTWYGYTF	TGTGCCAGCAGCCAAGATCTGGGGACGTGGTATGGCTACACCTTC
TRBV29-1	TRBJ2-1	NA	NA	16	CSVEDQGVSWKGEQFF	TGCAGCGTTGAAGATCAAGGGGTAAGCTGGAAGGGTGAGCAGTTCTTC
TRBV7-2	TRBJ1-5	NA	NA	12	CASSFYNQPQHF	TGTGCCAGCAGCTTCTACAATCAGCCCCAGCATTTT
TRBV19	TRBJ2-3	NA	NA	13	CASSIVGLNTQYF	TGTGCCAGTAGTATCGTAGGGCTAAATACGCAGTATTTT
TRBV15	TRBJ1-5	TRBD1	NA	12	CATGQGWKPQHF	TGTGCCACCGGACAGGGGTGGAAGCCCCAGCATTTT
TRBV19	TRBJ1-1	NA	NA	13	CASRRARDTEAFF	TGTGCCAGCAGGAGGGCCAGGGACACTGAAGCTTTCTTT